This is a list of T cell receptor beta chains from one sample in a study of blood T cell repertoires in COVID-19. Sequencing was performed with immunoSEQ multiplex PCR; in TCRdb, only in-frame clones are kept and a portion is missing. This table holds some 200,000 clones, about nine tenths found once. Material: PBMCs or T cells enriched from blood (not recorded which). Receptor source: a young woman who had recovered from COVID-19. Both conserved end residues are part of each CDR3. A D gene is named only where the DNA matches it firmly. Expanded clones are given a class, and other clones once, few, many or no size at all.

cdr3_length: 13; v_call: TRBV12-3/TRBV12-4; j_call: TRBJ1-1; clone_size: NA; d_call: NA; cdr3_nt: TGTGCCAGCAGGACCCCGGGGGGGCGGCGGGCTTTCTTT; cdr3_aa: CASRTPGGRRAFF
cdr3_length: 15; v_call: TRBV6-5; j_call: TRBJ2-3; clone_size: NA; d_call: TRBD2; cdr3_nt: TGTGCCAGCAGCCGATCGACTAGCGGCACAGATACGCAGTATTTT; cdr3_aa: CASSRSTSGTDTQYF
cdr3_length: 14; v_call: TRBV9; j_call: TRBJ2-7; clone_size: NA; d_call: TRBD1; cdr3_nt: TGTGCCAGCAGTGTATCTGACAGGGACTACGAGCAGTACTTC; cdr3_aa: CASSVSDRDYEQYF
cdr3_length: 14; v_call: TRBV5-4; j_call: TRBJ1-1; clone_size: NA; d_call: NA; cdr3_nt: TGTGCCAGCAGCTTGTCTGATTCTGCAGCTGAAGCTTTCTTT; cdr3_aa: CASSLSDSAAEAFF
cdr3_length: 14; v_call: TRBV5-5; j_call: TRBJ1-1; clone_size: NA; d_call: TRBD1; cdr3_nt: TGTGCCAGCAGCCTCACAGGGGGTTGGACTGAAGCTTTCTTT; cdr3_aa: CASSLTGGWTEAFF
cdr3_length: 13; v_call: TRBV6-5; j_call: TRBJ1-2; clone_size: NA; d_call: NA; cdr3_nt: TGTGCCAGCAGTTACGGGGGGATCTATGGCTACACCTTC; cdr3_aa: CASSYGGIYGYTF
cdr3_length: 11; v_call: TRBV12-5; j_call: TRBJ1-1; clone_size: NA; d_call: NA; cdr3_nt: TGTGCTAGTGGCTATAACACTGAAGCTTTCTTT; cdr3_aa: CASGYNTEAFF
cdr3_length: 15; v_call: TRBV4-1; j_call: TRBJ1-5; clone_size: NA; d_call: TRBD1; cdr3_nt: TGCGCCAGCAGCCAAGGAGACAGGGGAGATCAGCCCCAGCATTTT; cdr3_aa: CASSQGDRGDQPQHF
cdr3_length: 11; v_call: TRBV20-1; j_call: TRBJ1-3; clone_size: once; d_call: NA; cdr3_nt: TGCAGTGCTAATAGCGGAAACACCATATATTTT; cdr3_aa: CSANSGNTIYF
cdr3_length: 20; v_call: TRBV5-5; j_call: TRBJ2-1; clone_size: NA; d_call: TRBD2; cdr3_nt: TGTGCCAGCAGCTTTCGGTCAGGACTAGCGGGGGCGAGCTCCTACAATGAGCAGTTCTTC; cdr3_aa: CASSFRSGLAGASSYNEQFF
cdr3_length: 16; v_call: TRBV27; j_call: TRBJ2-7; clone_size: NA; d_call: TRBD2; cdr3_nt: TGTGCCAGCAGTTTAGGGACTAGCGGCCTCTCCTACGAGCAGTACTTC; cdr3_aa: CASSLGTSGLSYEQYF
cdr3_length: 15; v_call: TRBV5-1; j_call: TRBJ2-5; clone_size: NA; d_call: TRBD2; cdr3_nt: TGCGCCAGCAGCTTGGGTGCGGGAGTCCTAGAGACCCAGTACTTC; cdr3_aa: CASSLGAGVLETQYF
cdr3_length: 12; v_call: TRBV11-2; j_call: TRBJ2-1; clone_size: once; d_call: TRBD2; cdr3_nt: TGTGCCAGCAGCGCCGGACTAGCGACCCAGTTCTTC; cdr3_aa: CASSAGLATQFF
cdr3_length: 14; v_call: TRBV2; j_call: TRBJ1-5; clone_size: NA; d_call: TRBD1; cdr3_nt: TGTGCCAGCAGTGGACACAGGGGCCTTCAGCCCCAGCATTTT; cdr3_aa: CASSGHRGLQPQHF
cdr3_length: 16; v_call: TRBV4-3; j_call: TRBJ1-4; clone_size: few; d_call: TRBD1; cdr3_nt: TGCGCCAGCAGCCCAGACAGGGTAGGGTTGGATGAAAAACTGTTTTTT; cdr3_aa: CASSPDRVGLDEKLFF
cdr3_length: 14; v_call: TRBV23-1; j_call: TRBJ1-3; clone_size: NA; d_call: TRBD1; cdr3_nt: TGCGCCAGCACCTCGAGGACAGGGAGAAACACCATATATTTT; cdr3_aa: CASTSRTGRNTIYF
cdr3_length: 15; v_call: TRBV7-6; j_call: TRBJ2-7; clone_size: NA; d_call: TRBD2; cdr3_nt: TGTGCCAGCAGCTTGCGAACTAGCGGTATCGGGGAGCAGTACTTC; cdr3_aa: CASSLRTSGIGEQYF
cdr3_length: 13; v_call: TRBV7-6; j_call: TRBJ1-2; clone_size: NA; d_call: NA; cdr3_nt: TGTGCCAGCAGCCCCCCCCTGGCTTATGGCTACACCTTC; cdr3_aa: CASSPPLAYGYTF
cdr3_length: 15; v_call: TRBV7-2; j_call: TRBJ2-7; clone_size: NA; d_call: NA; cdr3_nt: TGTGCCAGCAGCTTAGGCGGTAGCGACTCCTACGAGCAGTACTTC; cdr3_aa: CASSLGGSDSYEQYF
cdr3_length: 15; v_call: TRBV19; j_call: TRBJ1-2; clone_size: NA; d_call: TRBD1; cdr3_nt: TGTGCCAGTAGTAGAGCCCCAGGGGGCAACTATGGCTACACCTTC; cdr3_aa: CASSRAPGGNYGYTF
cdr3_length: 14; v_call: TRBV3-1/TRBV3-2; j_call: TRBJ1-1; clone_size: NA; d_call: NA; cdr3_nt: TGTGCCAGCAGATGGGGGGATCGGAACACTGAAGCTTTCTTT; cdr3_aa: CASRWGDRNTEAFF
cdr3_length: 16; v_call: TRBV5-6; j_call: TRBJ1-5; clone_size: NA; d_call: TRBD1; cdr3_nt: TGTGCCAGCAGCACAACGACAGGGGACCCGAATCAGCCCCAGCATTTT; cdr3_aa: CASSTTTGDPNQPQHF
cdr3_length: 15; v_call: TRBV19; j_call: TRBJ1-4; clone_size: NA; d_call: NA; cdr3_nt: TGTGCCAGTAGTGTCGAACAGGGACGGAATGAAAAACTGTTTTTT; cdr3_aa: CASSVEQGRNEKLFF
cdr3_length: 14; v_call: TRBV5-4; j_call: TRBJ2-7; clone_size: NA; d_call: TRBD1; cdr3_nt: TGTGCCAGCAGCCCACCGGACAGGGGCCACGAGCAGTACTTC; cdr3_aa: CASSPPDRGHEQYF
cdr3_length: 13; v_call: TRBV28; j_call: TRBJ1-5; clone_size: NA; d_call: NA; cdr3_nt: TGTGCCAGCTGCGGGGATAGCAATCAGCCCCAGCATTTT; cdr3_aa: CASCGDSNQPQHF
cdr3_length: 15; v_call: TRBV9; j_call: TRBJ2-7; clone_size: once; d_call: TRBD2; cdr3_nt: TGTGCCAGCAGCGGAGGACTAGCGGAAAACTACGAGCAGTACTTC; cdr3_aa: CASSGGLAENYEQYF
cdr3_length: 16; v_call: TRBV5-5; j_call: TRBJ1-5; clone_size: NA; d_call: NA; cdr3_nt: TGTGCCAGCAGCAGACAAATTTCGGGGGAAGGTCAGCCCCAGCATTTT; cdr3_aa: CASSRQISGEGQPQHF